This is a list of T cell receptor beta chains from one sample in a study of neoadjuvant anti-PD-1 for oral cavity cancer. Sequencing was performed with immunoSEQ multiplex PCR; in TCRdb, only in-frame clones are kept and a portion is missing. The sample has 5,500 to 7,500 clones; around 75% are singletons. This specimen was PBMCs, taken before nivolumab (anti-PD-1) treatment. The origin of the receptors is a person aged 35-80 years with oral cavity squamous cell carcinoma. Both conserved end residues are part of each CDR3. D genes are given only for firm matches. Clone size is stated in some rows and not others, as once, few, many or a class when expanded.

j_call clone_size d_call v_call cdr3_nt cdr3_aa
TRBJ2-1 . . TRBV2 TGTGCCAGCAGTCTGCCCGACAGGAAGATGACGAATGAGCAGTTCTTC CASSLPDRKMTNEQFF
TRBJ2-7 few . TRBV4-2 TGTGCCAGCAGCCAAGAAGAGCGGGTGATCCACGAGCAGTACTTC CASSQEERVIHEQYF
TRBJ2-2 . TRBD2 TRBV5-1 TGCGCCAGCAGCTTGGCGGGGACTAGCGGGGGGCTTAACACCGGGGAGCTGTTTTTT CASSLAGTSGGLNTGELFF
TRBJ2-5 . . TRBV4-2 TGTGCCAGCAGCCAAGTGCAGGGTACGGAGACCCAGTACTTC CASSQVQGTETQYF
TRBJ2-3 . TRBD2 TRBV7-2 TGTGCCAGCAGCTTAGGGGTAGGAGCGGGGGGTTTGGATACGCAGTATTTT CASSLGVGAGGLDTQYF
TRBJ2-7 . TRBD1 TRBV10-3 TGTGCCATCAGTGATTCGGACAGGGACGAGCAGTACTTC CAISDSDRDEQYF
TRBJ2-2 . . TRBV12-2 TGTGCAAGTCGCTTAGAGGGACGGGTCCGAGGTAACACCGGGGAGCTGTTTTTT CASRLEGRVRGNTGELFF
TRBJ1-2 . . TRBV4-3 TGCGCCAGCAGCCAAGATACCACAACTGGCTACACCTTC CASSQDTTTGYTF
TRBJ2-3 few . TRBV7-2 TGTGCCAGCAGCTTAGTATCTGGCGGGGCTAGCACAGATACGCAGTATTTT CASSLVSGGASTDTQYF
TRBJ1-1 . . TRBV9 TGTGCCAGCAGCGTAGATGGGGGGCAGCTGGACACTGAAGCTTTCTTT CASSVDGGQLDTEAFF
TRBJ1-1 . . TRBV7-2 TGTGCCAGCAGCCCTATAGAGAACACTGAAGCTTTCTTT CASSPIENTEAFF
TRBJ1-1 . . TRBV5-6 TGTGCCAGCAGCCTGCGGAACGCTGAAGCTTTCTTT CASSLRNAEAFF
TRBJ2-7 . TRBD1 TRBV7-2 TGTGCCAGCAGCTTAGCCGGACAGGCCTCCTACGAGCAGTACTTC CASSLAGQASYEQYF
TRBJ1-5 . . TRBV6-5 TGTGCCAGCAGTTACTCATGGGACTTAACCAATCAGCCCCAGCATTTT CASSYSWDLTNQPQHF